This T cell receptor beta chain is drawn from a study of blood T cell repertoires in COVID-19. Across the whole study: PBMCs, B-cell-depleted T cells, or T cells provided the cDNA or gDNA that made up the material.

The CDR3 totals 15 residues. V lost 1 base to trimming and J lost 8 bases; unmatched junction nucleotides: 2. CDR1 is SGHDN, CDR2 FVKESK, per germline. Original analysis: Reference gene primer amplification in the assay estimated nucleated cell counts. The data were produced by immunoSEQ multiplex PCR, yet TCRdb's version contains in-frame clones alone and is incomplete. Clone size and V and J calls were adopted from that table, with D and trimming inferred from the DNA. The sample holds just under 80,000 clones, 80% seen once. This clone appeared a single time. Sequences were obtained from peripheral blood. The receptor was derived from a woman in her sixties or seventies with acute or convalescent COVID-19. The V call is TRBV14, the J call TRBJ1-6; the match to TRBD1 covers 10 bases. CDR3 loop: CASSQGQGAYSPLHF. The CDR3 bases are TGTGCCAGCAGCCAAGGACAGGGGGCGTATTCACCCCTCCACTTT. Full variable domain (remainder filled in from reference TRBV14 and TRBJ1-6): EAGVTQFPSHSVIEKGQTVTLRCDPISGHDNLYWYRRVMGKEIKFLLHFVKESKQDESGMPNNRFLAERTGGTYSTLKVQPAELEDSGVYFCASSQGQGAYSPLHFGNGTRLTVT.